One and the same sample provided the 20 T cell receptor beta chains below, sequenced in a study of shared clonotypes between healthy human individuals. Data came from immunoSEQ multiplex PCR; TCRdb stores just in-frame clones and leaves some out. The sample includes roughly 1 million clones, under 80% of them seen just once. The sequenced sample consisted of memory CD4+ T cells sorted from blood. Subset denoted: CD45RA-negative fraction. The receptor source for this set is a man aged 18 to 29 in good health.

The chain joins TRBV14 to TRBJ1-4; D is perhaps TRBD1 (5 bases). The V and J ends lost 1 base and 0 bases respectively, with 9 bases between them. This CDR3 has 16 amino acids. CDR1 is SGHDN and CDR2 is FVKESK in the germline V gene. The CDR3: CASSQARGPTNEKLFF. DNA for the CDR3: TGTGCCAGCAGCCAAGCCCGGGGCCCAACTAATGAAAAACTGTTTTTT.

The chain has TRBV7-9 and TRBJ2-3; 7 nucleotides match TRBD2. The V gene's germline CDR1 is SEHNR and CDR2 FQNEAQ (reference sequence). CDR3 length equals 14 residues. V gave up 6 bases and J gave up 6 bases; unmatched junction bases: 9. The DNA of the CDR3 is TGTGCCAGCAGTTTCACGGGAGGAACGGATACGCAGTATTTT. It codes for CASSFTGGTDTQYF.

This chain links TRBV19 with TRBJ2-2; 7 bases line up with TRBD1. Germline-derived CDR1 and CDR2 are LNHDA and SQIVND (reference sequence). Trimming at V came to 5 bases and at J to 2 bases, leaving 11 bases not matched to a gene. The CDR3 has 17 amino acids. The CDR3 here is CASSAMVGQINTGELFF. CDR3 DNA sequence: TGTGCCAGTAGTGCTATGGTGGGACAGATTAACACCGGGGAGCTGTTTTTT.

This clone showed up just a few times. Distinct nucleotide sequences in the sample also encode this CDR3. This chain joins TRBV7-2 and TRBJ1-3; no clear D. This CDR3 comprises 12 residues. The germline V and J ends were trimmed by 1 base and 4 bases, with 2 bases remaining between them. From germline, CDR1 is SGHTA and CDR2 FQGNSA. The chain's CDR3 is CASSLGGNTIYF. CDR3 DNA sequence: TGTGCCAGCAGCTTAGGGGGAAACACCATATATTTT.

The CDR3 protein is CASSAQTGGYRYEQYF. The CDR3 region has the DNA TGTGCCAGCAGTGCCCAGACAGGGGGCTATCGGTACGAGCAGTACTTC. The V and J genes are TRBV6-1 and TRBJ2-7; 10 nucleotides agree with TRBD1. This CDR3 region has 16 residues. The trim removed 4 bases at V and 4 bases at J, leaving 10 bases unmatched. Germline assignment: CDR1 MNHNS and CDR2 SASEGT.

The sample holds one count of this clone. The J gene is TRBJ1-1, the V gene TRBV5-4; 11 bases map to TRBD1. CDR3 length: 15 residues. V dropped 3 bases and J dropped 1; count of bases not matched to a gene: 2. Germline V gives CDR1 SGHNT, CDR2 YYREEE (reference sequence). The CDR3 DNA reads TGTGCCAGCAGCTCAGGACAGGGGGCGAACACTGAAGCTTTCTTT. Protein product: CASSSGQGANTEAFF.

This clone was observed a few times. The chain recombines TRBV30 with TRBJ1-4, with D uncertain. The CDR3 consists of 11 residues. V lost 2 bases and J lost 7, with 5 bases in between. Germline V CDR1 and CDR2: GTSNPN, SVGIG (reference sequence). DNA of the CDR3: TGTGCCTGGAGTACCCGTGAAAAACTGTTTTTT. Its protein is CAWSTREKLFF.

Comment on this clone: The sample holds other DNA sequences that translate to the same CDR3. The chain joins TRBV19 to TRBJ1-6; 7 nucleotides align to TRBD1. The CDR3 contains 18 residues. Germline V lookup: CDR1 LNHDA, CDR2 SQIVND (reference sequence). The V and J ends lost 3 bases and 0 bases, in that order; junction bases with no gene match: 8. As DNA, the CDR3 is TGTGCCAGTAGTATTCGTCAGGGGGAAAGCTCCTATAATTCACCCCTCCACTTT. It yields the protein CASSIRQGESSYNSPLHF.

The rearrangement joins TRBV28 to TRBJ1-1; D remains ambiguous. Germline assignment: CDR1 MDHEN and CDR2 SYDVKM. V was clipped by 7 bases and J by 3 bases, with 21 bases between them. The CDR3 runs to 16 residues. For the CDR3, the DNA is TGTGCCAGCAACCCGGGAGTACTTCACACGGACACTGAAGCTTTCTTT. As protein: CASNPGVLHTDTEAFF.

The genes are TRBV6-5 and TRBJ1-2, with 7 bases aligning to TRBD1. Germline CDR1 is MNHEY and CDR2 is SVGAGI. V lost 8 bases and J lost 2; bases outside the gene matches: 5. This CDR3 contains 13 residues. CDR3 sequence: CASQQGTNYGYTF. In nucleotides, the CDR3 is TGTGCCAGCCAACAGGGGACGAACTATGGCTACACCTTC.

The chain joins TRBV30 to TRBJ2-6; possibly TRBD1 for D (5 bases). The V end lost 0 bases, the J end lost 2 bases, and 20 bases lay between the germline ends. CDR3 length equals 19 residues. The V gene's germline CDR1 is GTSNPN and CDR2 SVGIG (reference sequence). CDR3 protein: CAWSVNRKGFRAGANVLTF. The CDR3 DNA follows: TGTGCCTGGAGTGTAAACCGGAAGGGGTTTCGGGCTGGGGCCAACGTCCTGACTTTC.

Here the CDR3 DNA reads TGCGCCAGCAGCCGAAACAGCCTGGACACCGGGGAGCTGTTTTTT. Translated: CASSRNSLDTGELFF. The rearrangement joins TRBV5-1 to TRBJ2-2, with no clear D. CDR1 and CDR2 from the germline V gene are SGHRS and YFSETQ. Trimming removed 4 bases at V and 3 bases at J, with 13 bases between. This CDR3 comprises 15 residues.

This clone appeared a few times. The rearrangement joins TRBV10-3 to TRBJ2-7; D is uncertain. CDR3 size: 11 residues. V was clipped by 5 bases and J by 4 bases, with 6 bases between them. From germline, CDR1 is ENHRY and CDR2 SYGVKD. CDR3 region: CAISPQYEQYF. CDR3 nucleotides: TGTGCCATCAGTCCACAATACGAGCAGTACTTC.

The V gene is TRBV19, the J gene TRBJ1-1; 9 nucleotides agree with TRBD1. Germline V gene data show CDR1 as LNHDA and CDR2 as SQIVND (reference sequence). The CDR3 runs to 19 residues. Unmatched junction bases numbered 17, after V lost 6 bases and J lost 0 bases. The CDR3 nucleotides read TGTGCCAGTAGGAGCCGACAGGGGGTGGGAGGATACATGAACACTGAAGCTTTCTTT. This gives the protein CASRSRQGVGGYMNTEAFF. The whole variable domain, filled in from reference TRBV19 and TRBJ1-1, reads DGGITQSPKYLFRKEGQNVTLSCEQNLNHDAMYWYRQDPGQGLRLIYYSQIVNDFQKGDIAEGYSVSREKKESFPLTVTSAQKNPTAFYLCASRSRQGVGGYMNTEAFFGQGTRLTVV.

The chain combines TRBV7-8 with TRBJ2-6; D is uncertain. Germline V gene data show CDR1 as SGHVS and CDR2 as FQNEAQ. The CDR3 length is 16 residues. Between the trimmed V and J ends, which lost 2 bases and 4 bases, there was a span of 12 bases. The CDR3 region is CASSLSFSGGANVLTF. CDR3 nucleotides: TGTGCCAGCAGCTTATCGTTCTCTGGGGGGGCCAACGTCCTGACTTTC. Using reference TRBV7-8 and TRBJ2-6 for the parts outside the CDR3, the full variable domain is GAGVSQSPRYKVAKRGQDVALRCDPISGHVSLFWYQQALGQGPEFLTYFQNEAQLDKSGLPSDRFFAERPEGSVSTLKIQRTQQEDSAVYLCASSLSFSGGANVLTFGAGSRLTVL.

The chain couples TRBV18 to TRBJ1-1, with 8 bases that match TRBD1. This CDR3 region has 17 residues. The V segment lost 4 bases and the J segment 1 base; nucleotides outside the gene matches: 11. Per the germline V gene, CDR1 is KGHSH and CDR2 is LQKENI. The CDR3 region is CASSLLQRQGRNTEAFF. Written as DNA, the CDR3 is TGTGCCAGCTCACTGCTCCAAAGACAGGGGCGGAACACTGAAGCTTTCTTT.

The chain couples TRBV9 to TRBJ1-3, with 7 positions matching TRBD1. The CDR3 length is 15 residues. Germline loops: CDR1 SGDLS, CDR2 YYNGEE. V shed 0 bases, J shed 4 bases, and the junction held 4 bases outside the gene matches. The CDR3, as DNA: TGTGCCAGCAGCGTAGCTGTGGGACAGGGAAACACCATATATTTT. Residues: CASSVAVGQGNTIYF.

This chain links TRBV5-1 with TRBJ1-6; tentatively, D is TRBD1 (5 bases). The length of the CDR3 is 16 residues. The germline CDR1 and CDR2 sequences are SGHRS and YFSETQ. Trimming cost V 4 bases and J 7 bases, with 18 bases left between them. In DNA, the CDR3 is TGCGCCAGCAGCACGGGTATGAGTGGGGCAAATTCACCCCTCCACTTT. Protein: CASSTGMSGANSPLHF.

The rearrangement uses TRBV5-6 and TRBJ2-1, with 10 bases fitting TRBD2. Per the germline V gene, CDR1 is SGHDT and CDR2 is YYEEEE. This CDR3 comprises 13 residues. V was clipped by 2 bases and J by 8 bases; unmatched bases: 1. The CDR3 bases are TGTGCCAGCAGCTTTGGGACTAGCGATGAGCAGTTCTTC. Translation: CASSFGTSDEQFF.

The chain combines TRBV5-1 with TRBJ1-2; TRBD1 matches 9 bases. CDR3 length: 15 residues. V dropped 0 bases and J dropped 6; count of bases not matched to a gene: 6. In germline, CDR1 is SGHRS, CDR2 YFSETQ. CDR3 nucleotides: TGCGCCAGCAGCTTGGACACGGGGACAGGGCATGGCTACACCTTC. Protein product: CASSLDTGTGHGYTF.